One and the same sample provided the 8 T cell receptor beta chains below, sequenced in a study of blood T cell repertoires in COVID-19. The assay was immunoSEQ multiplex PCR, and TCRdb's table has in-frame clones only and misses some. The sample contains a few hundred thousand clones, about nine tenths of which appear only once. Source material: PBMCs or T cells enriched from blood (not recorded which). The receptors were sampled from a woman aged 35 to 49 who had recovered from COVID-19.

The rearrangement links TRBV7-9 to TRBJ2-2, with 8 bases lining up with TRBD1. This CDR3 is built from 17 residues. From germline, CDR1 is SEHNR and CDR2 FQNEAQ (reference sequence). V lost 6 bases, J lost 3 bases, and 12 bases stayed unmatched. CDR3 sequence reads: CASRATGQALYTGELFF. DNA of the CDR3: TGTGCCAGCAGAGCCACGGGACAGGCCCTATACACCGGGGAGCTGTTTTTT.

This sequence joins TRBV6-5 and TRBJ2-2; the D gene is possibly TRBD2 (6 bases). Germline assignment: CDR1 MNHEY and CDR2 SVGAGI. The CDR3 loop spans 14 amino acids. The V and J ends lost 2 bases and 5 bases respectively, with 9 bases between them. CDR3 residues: CASSYGGRTGELFF. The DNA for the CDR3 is TGTGCCAGCAGTTACGGGGGGAGGACCGGGGAGCTGTTTTTT.

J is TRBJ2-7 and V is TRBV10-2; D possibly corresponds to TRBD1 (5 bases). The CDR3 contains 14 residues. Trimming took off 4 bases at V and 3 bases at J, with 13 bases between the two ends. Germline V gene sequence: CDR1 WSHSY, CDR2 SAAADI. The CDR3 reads CASSGQGLGYEQYF. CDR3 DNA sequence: TGCGCCAGCAGTGGCCAGGGCCTAGGCTACGAGCAGTACTTC.

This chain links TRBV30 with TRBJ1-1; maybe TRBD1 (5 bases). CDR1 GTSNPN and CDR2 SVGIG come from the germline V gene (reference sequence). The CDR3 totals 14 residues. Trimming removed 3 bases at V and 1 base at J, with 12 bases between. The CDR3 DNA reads TGTGCCTGGAGGGTATCCGGGGGGAACACTGAAGCTTTCTTT. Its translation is CAWRVSGGNTEAFF.

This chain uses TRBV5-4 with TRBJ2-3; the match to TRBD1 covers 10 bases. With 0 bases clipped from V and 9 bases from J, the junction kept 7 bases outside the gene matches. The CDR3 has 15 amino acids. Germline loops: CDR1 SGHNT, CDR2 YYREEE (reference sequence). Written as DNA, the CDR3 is TGTGCCAGCAGCTTGGTTAGACAGGGGGCAAACACGCAGTATTTT. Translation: CASSLVRQGANTQYF.

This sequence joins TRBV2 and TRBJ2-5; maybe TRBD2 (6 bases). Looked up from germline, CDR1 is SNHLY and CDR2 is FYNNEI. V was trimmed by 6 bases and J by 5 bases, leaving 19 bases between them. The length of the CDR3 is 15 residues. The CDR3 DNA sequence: TGTGCCAGCAGGTACCTAGCGTCGAACTTGGAGACCCAGTACTTC. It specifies CASRYLASNLETQYF.

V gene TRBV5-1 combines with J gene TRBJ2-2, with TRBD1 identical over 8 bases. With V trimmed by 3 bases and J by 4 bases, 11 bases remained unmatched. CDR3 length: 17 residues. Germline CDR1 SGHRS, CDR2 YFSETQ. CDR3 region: CASSYHTGTGRTGELFF. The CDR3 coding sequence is TGCGCCAGCAGCTACCATACGGGGACAGGACGCACCGGGGAGCTGTTTTTT. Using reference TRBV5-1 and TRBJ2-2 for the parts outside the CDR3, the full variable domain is KAGVTQTPRYLIKTRGQQVTLSCSPISGHRSVSWYQQTPGQGLQFLFEYFSETQRNKGNFPGRFSGRQFSNSRSEMNVSTLELGDSALYLCASSYHTGTGRTGELFFGEGSRLTVL.

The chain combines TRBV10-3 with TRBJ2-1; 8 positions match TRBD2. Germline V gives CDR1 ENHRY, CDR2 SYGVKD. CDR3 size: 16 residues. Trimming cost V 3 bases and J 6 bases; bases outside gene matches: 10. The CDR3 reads CAISEIQSGSFNEQFF. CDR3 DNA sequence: TGTGCCATCAGTGAAATCCAAAGCGGGAGCTTCAATGAGCAGTTCTTC.